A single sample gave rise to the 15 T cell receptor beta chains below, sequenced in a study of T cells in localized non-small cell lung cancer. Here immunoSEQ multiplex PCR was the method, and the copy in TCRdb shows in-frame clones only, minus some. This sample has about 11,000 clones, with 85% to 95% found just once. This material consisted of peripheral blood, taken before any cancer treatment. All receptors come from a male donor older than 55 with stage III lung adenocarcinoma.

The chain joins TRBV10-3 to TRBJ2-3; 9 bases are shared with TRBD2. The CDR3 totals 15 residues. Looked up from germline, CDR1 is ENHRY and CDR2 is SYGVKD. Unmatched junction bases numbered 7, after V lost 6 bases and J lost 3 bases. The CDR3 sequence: CAIREGSGRTDTQYF. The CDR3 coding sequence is TGTGCCATCAGGGAGGGCAGCGGGAGGACAGATACGCAGTATTTT.

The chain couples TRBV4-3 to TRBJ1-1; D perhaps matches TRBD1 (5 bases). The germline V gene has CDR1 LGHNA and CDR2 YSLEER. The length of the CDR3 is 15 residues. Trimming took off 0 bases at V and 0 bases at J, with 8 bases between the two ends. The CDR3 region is CASSQDYRMNTEAFF. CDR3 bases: TGCGCCAGCAGCCAAGATTACAGGATGAACACTGAAGCTTTCTTT.

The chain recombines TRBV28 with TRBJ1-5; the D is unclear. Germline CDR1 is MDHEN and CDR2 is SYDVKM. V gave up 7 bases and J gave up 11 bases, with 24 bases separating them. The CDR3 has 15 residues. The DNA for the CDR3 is TGTGCCAGCATCCCACGAGGGCAGATCAAAAGGGCCCAGCATTTT. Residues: CASIPRGQIKRAQHF.

CDR3 sequence reads: CASSPLRDQPQHF. The DNA of the CDR3 is TGTGCCAGCTCACCGTTGAGGGATCAGCCCCAGCATTTT. The chain recombines TRBV18 with TRBJ1-5, with D unclear. Trimming cost V 3 bases and J 5 bases, with 8 bases left between them. This CDR3 contains 13 residues. The V gene's germline CDR1 is KGHSH and CDR2 LQKENI.

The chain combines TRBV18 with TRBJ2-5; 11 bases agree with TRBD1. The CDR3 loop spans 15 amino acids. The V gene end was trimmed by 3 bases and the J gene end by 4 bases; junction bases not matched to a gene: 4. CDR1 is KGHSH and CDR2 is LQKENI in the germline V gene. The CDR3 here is CASSPQGTGGETQYF. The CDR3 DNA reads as TGTGCCAGCTCACCCCAAGGGACAGGGGGAGAGACCCAGTACTTC.

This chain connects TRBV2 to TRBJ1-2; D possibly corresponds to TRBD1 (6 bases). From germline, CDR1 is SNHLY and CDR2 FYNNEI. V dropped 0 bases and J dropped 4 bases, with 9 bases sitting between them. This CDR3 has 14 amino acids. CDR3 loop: CASSEADRLYGYTF. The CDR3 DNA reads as TGTGCCAGCAGTGAAGCGGACAGACTCTATGGCTACACCTTC. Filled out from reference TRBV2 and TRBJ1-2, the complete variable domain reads EPEVTQTPSHQVTQMGQEVILRCVPISNHLYFYWYRQILGQKVEFLVSFYNNEISEKSEIFDDQFSVERPDGSNFTLKIRSTKLEDSAMYFCASSEADRLYGYTFGSGTRLTVV.

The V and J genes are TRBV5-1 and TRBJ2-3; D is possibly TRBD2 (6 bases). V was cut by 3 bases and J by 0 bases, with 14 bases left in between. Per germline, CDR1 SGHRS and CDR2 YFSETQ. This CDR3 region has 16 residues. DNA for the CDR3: TGCGCCAGCAGCTGGGGCCGGCGGGGTAGCACAGATACGCAGTATTTT. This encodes CASSWGRRGSTDTQYF.

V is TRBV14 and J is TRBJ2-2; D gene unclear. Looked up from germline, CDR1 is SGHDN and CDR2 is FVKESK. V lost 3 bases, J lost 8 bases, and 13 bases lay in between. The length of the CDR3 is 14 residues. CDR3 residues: CASSQALVRGELFF. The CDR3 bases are TGTGCCAGCAGCCAGGCCCTTGTTAGAGGGGAGCTGTTTTTT.

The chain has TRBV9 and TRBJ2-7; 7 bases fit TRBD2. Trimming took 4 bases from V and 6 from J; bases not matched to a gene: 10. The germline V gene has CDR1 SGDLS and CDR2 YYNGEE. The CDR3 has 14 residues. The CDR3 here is CASSQLSGTGEQYF. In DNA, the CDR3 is TGTGCCAGCAGCCAACTCAGCGGGACGGGCGAGCAGTACTTC.

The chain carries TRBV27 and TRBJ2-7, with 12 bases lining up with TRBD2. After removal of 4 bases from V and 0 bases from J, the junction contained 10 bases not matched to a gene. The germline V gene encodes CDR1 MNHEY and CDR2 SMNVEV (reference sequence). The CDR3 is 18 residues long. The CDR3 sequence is CASSSDRRTSGTSYEQYF. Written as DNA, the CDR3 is TGTGCCAGCAGTTCGGACAGACGGACTAGCGGGACCTCCTACGAGCAGTACTTC.

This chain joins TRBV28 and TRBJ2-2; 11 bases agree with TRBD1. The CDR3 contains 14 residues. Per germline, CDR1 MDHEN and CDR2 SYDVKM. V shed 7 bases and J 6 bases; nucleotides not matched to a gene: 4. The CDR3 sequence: CASKGQGVAGELFF. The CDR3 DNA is TGTGCCAGCAAGGGACAGGGGGTTGCCGGGGAGCTGTTTTTT.

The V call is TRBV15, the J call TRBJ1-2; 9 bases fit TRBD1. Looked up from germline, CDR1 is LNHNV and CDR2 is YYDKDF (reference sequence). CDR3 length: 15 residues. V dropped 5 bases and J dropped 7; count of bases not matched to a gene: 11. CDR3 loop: CATSRRQGVRVGYTF. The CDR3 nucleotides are TGTGCCACCAGCCGTCGACAGGGGGTTCGGGTTGGCTACACCTTC. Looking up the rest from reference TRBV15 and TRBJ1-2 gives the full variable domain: DAMVIQNPRYQVTQFGKPVTLSCSQTLNHNVMYWYQQKSSQAPKLLFHYYDKDFNNEADTPDNFQSRRPNTSFCFLDIRSPGLGDTAMYLCATSRRQGVRVGYTFGSGTRLTVV.

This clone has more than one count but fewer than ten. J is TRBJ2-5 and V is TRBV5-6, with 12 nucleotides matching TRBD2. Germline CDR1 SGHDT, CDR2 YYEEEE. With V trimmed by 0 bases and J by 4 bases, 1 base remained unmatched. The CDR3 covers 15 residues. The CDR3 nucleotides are TGTGCCAGCAGCTTGGGACTAGCGGGAGTAGAGACCCAGTACTTC. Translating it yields CASSLGLAGVETQYF.

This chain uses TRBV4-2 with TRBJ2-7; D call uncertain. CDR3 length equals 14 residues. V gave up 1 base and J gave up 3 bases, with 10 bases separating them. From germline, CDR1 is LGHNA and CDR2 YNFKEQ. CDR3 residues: CASSQGMGIYEQYF. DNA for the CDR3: TGTGCCAGCAGCCAAGGAATGGGGATCTACGAGCAGTACTTC.

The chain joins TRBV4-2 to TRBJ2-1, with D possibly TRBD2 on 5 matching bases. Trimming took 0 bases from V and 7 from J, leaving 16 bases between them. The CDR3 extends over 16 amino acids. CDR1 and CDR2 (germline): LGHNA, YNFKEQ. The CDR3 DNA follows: TGTGCCAGCAGCCAAGATCTGTCGGGAAAAATAAATGAGCAGTTCTTC. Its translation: CASSQDLSGKINEQFF.